The source of this TCR beta chain is a study of cytomegalovirus exposure and HLA in healthy donors. V lost 0 bases, J lost 3 bases, and 11 bases lay in between. Germline loops: CDR1 LGHNA, CDR2 YSLEER. The CDR3 loop spans 16 amino acids. The PCR employed 60 Vbeta primers together with 13 Jbeta primers. Generated by immunoSEQ multiplex PCR, the TCRdb table keeps only in-frame clones and is missing some. This table holds 150,000 to 200,000 clones, 60% to 80% found once. This clonotype was sampled from a woman between 45 and 65 years old in good health and CMV-seropositive. This rearrangement joins TRBV4-3 to TRBJ1-4; perhaps TRBD1 as D (6 bases). Sample: PBMCs. CDR3 residues: CASSQEVRGANEKLFF. The CDR3, as DNA: TGCGCCAGCAGCCAAGAAGTCAGGGGAGCTAATGAAAAACTGTTTTTT.